This TCR beta chain was sequenced for a study of cytomegalovirus exposure and HLA in healthy donors (dated by TCRdb to the late 2010s). At the level of the whole study: In an earlier analysis of some 550 of the donors, 276 Gb of sequence data and 117 million unique TCR beta sequences from about 179 million T cells were reported. Typing coverage varied by locus: roughly 629-640 donors for A, B, C, DRB1 and DQB1; some 520 for DQA1; 600 to 610 for DPA1; 400 to 480 for DPB1. Every discovery cohort repertoire had been produced on one sequencing platform. In the later analysis, no new phenotypic data were used to find candidate immune exposures; instead, reliance was placed on TCR beta sequences and their occurrence across donors. To decide whether each TCR beta V gene segment behaved as functional or pseudogenic, an earlier analysis of fewer than 750 of the donors relied on high-throughput TCR beta sequencing. The study aimed to test whether signatures of past pathogen exposure could be identified by cataloging public T cell receptors. Of the approximately 400 genotyped donors, approximately 82% fell in the genetic ancestry cluster associated with self-reported Caucasian donors. HLA typing covered class I and class II loci at four-digit resolution. The study combined high-throughput TCR immunosequencing, statistical association of individual TCRs with disease status, and machine learning to predict cytomegalovirus infection status. Among some 410 genotyped donors of the cohort, an average of approximately 240,000 unique TCR beta nucleotide sequences were sequenced per donor, about a sixth of them non-productive. A later genetic analysis took genome-wide SNP genotypes for about three fifths of the 666 donors and used that subset as a discovery cohort. Alongside the repertoire data, information on donor age, sex, ethnicity and CMV serostatus was compiled. An early release covering roughly 640 HLA-typed donors comprised about 300 gigabases of sequencing data and approximately 80 million unique TCR sequences. Besides the first cohort of more than 650 subjects, a separate validation cohort made up of 120 different subjects was used. Roughly five DR-DQ haplotypes were handled as single units for association and clustering because linkage in the cohort was strong. Using immunosequencing, the study profiled T cell repertoires from about 620 subjects and related those repertoires to cytomegalovirus serostatus. A later analysis re-analyzed previously published TCR beta repertoires from roughly 630 donors and added high-resolution HLA genotyping to study TCR occurrence patterns.

Note on this clone: The specificity of this receptor is unknown. Base qualities are not at hand, and no much larger clone is one base apart.

What the research found in general, with its limitations: V-gene and J-gene trimming of TCR beta chains was associated with a missense DCLRE1C variant in a later genetic analysis, and the association was replicated in an independent cohort. A further reported finding was that TCR beta sequences accurately predicted the HLA-A and HLA-B alleles for most subjects in the first cohort. The earlier analysis of approximately 560 of the donors excluded roughly 17 rarely observed V segments, including chromosome 9 orphons, because counts were too low. A cluster of highly shared sequence variants was judged likely to be a technical artifact of the sequencing pipeline. A later analysis found that most CMV-associated TCR beta chains appeared HLA-restricted, with HLA associations seemingly driven largely by CMV exposure. In the study, 150 to 200 TCR beta chains were listed as associated with cytomegalovirus. It was suggested by the authors that the approach could potentially be generalized to other disease states and immunological phenotypes. The classifier was reported to diagnose cytomegalovirus status with high specificity and sensitivity in both the original cohort and the validation cohort. Correlated functional status among segregating V segments might be attributable to linkage disequilibrium, but an unknown experimental factor could not be ruled out. Only TCR beta chains were sequenced in this cohort, and the absence of alpha or paired-chain data limited detectable features. In a later analysis, HLA-associated TCR beta chains showed more clonal expansion and lower generation probabilities than non-associated chains that were equally common. Roughly uniform sequencing depth across donors was assumed in presence/absence analyses, although this assumption may not hold. Immune exposure information for the cohort was limited to CMV serostatus. When HLA alleles, especially DR and DQ, strongly co-occurred, attributing TCR associations to individual alleles was difficult. According to a later analysis, TCR association rates differed among HLA loci, with DRB1 alleles showing the most associated TCRs and HLA-C alleles showing the fewest. Because HLA typing was missing for some donors at each locus, association tests included only the typed subset. A few of the identified cytomegalovirus-associated TCR beta chains were confirmed in vitro to be specific for cytomegalovirus antigens. Broadly in line with IMGT annotations, most TCR beta V segments showed up in productive rearrangements about 87% or about 30% of the time in an earlier analysis of several hundred of the donors. According to a later analysis, parvovirus B19, influenza, CMV and Epstein-Barr virus appeared linked to several top co-occurrence clusters. Specific HLA alleles were associated with around 18,000 TCR beta sequences at a false discovery rate of 0.05 in a later analysis. According to a later genetic analysis, donors in an Asian-associated ancestry cluster had fewer N-insertions in productive TCRs than the approximately 630-donor mean. Some IMGT-functional V segments, including TRBV6-2 and TRBV6-3, could not be told apart with the 87-base-pair reads, so those segments were excluded. Across donors, most TCR sequences were observed very rarely, whereas some public TCRs were present in many individuals.

In total, 600 or so healthy bone marrow donors made up the cohort. At the time of sampling, every cohort member was nominally healthy, though immune exposures that went unrecorded were likely present. The donor tested CMV seropositive, placing the donor among the 250 to 350 seropositive members of the cohort. Every donor gave a peripheral blood sample, and the peripheral blood mononuclear cells from that sample were used for TCR beta sequencing. The Qiagen DNeasy Blood Extraction Kit was used to extract genomic DNA from the blood cell samples. From a lookup of the germline V gene, CDR1 and CDR2 are MDHEN and SYDVKM. Counted from cysteine to phenylalanine, this CDR3 has 14 amino acids. Only the CDR3 part of the read is kept: 42 bases, read in frame from the first base. Trimming at the junction amounts to 6 bases on V and 0 bases on J, and the germline ends lie 12 bases apart. Receptor libraries were prepared by the immunoSEQ multiplex PCR assay. For the multiplex PCR, a mixture combining 60 forward primers for TCR Vbeta segments and 13 reverse primers for TCR Jbeta segments was used. The CDR3 region of rearranged TCR beta genes was amplified from genomic DNA with a multiplex PCR assay. The amplified TCR beta libraries were sequenced on the Illumina HiSeq System as 87-base-pair reads. As for how the authors treated the data: In a later analysis, tens of millions of unique TCR beta chains were counted across the roughly 670 repertoires, and roughly 11 million of these chains were shared by at least two donors. A nearest-neighbor algorithm error-corrected the raw reads and collapsed the reads into unique sequences, merging closely related sequences to remove PCR and sequencing errors. CDR3 sequences were aligned to IMGT reference sequences to assign V, D and J gene segments. For a sequence to be retained, a match of at least six nucleotides to both a V gene segment and a J gene segment was required. A rearrangement counted as productive if the CDR3 had no stop codons and remained in frame with V and J, and every other rearrangement counted as non-productive. Following IMGT convention, CDR3 was defined as the stretch from the second conserved V-encoded cysteine to the conserved J-encoded phenylalanine. The earlier analysis of 587 of the donors excluded sequences that lacked an unambiguous match to a single V gene segment. In an earlier analysis of some 590 of the donors, a V segment was called functional when productive rearrangements were above 56.7%, and segregating when the standard deviation between donors exceeded 5%. A statistical classification framework was built to diagnose cytomegalovirus status from the catalog of TCR beta chain sequences. In a later analysis, V and J genes were assigned by comparing TCR nucleotide sequences against IMGT/GENE-DB human TR gene sequences. A later analysis assigned CDR3 sequences and most-parsimonious VDJ recombination scenarios with the TCRdist pipeline. A later analysis defined each TCR beta chain by its CDR3 amino acid sequence plus V-gene family, and excluded reads lacking a unique V-gene family. A later analysis removed roughly 590 highly shared, low-generation-probability nucleotide sequences to deal with suspected cross-contamination and a sequencing artifact. A later analysis calculated a clonal expansion index for each public chain from normalized within-repertoire ranks of inferred template counts. A later analysis computed generation probabilities with a VDJ recombination model fitted to out-of-frame rearrangements, and checked the results against IGoR. A later analysis scored TCR-TCR, TCR-HLA and TCR-CMV co-occurrence with hypergeometric tests, applying a repertoire-size bias correction to TCR pairs. In a later analysis, false discovery rates were estimated by permuting HLA or CMV assignments 20 times. In a later analysis, co-occurring TCRs were grouped using DBSCAN, and TCRdist sequence similarity was added for clustering within HLA-allele-positive subsets. Repertoires with fewer than 30,000 or more than 120,000 public chains, plus five repertoires with anomalous nucleotide sharing, were excluded from co-occurrence clustering. TCRdb holds this immuneACCESS table with in-frame rearrangements only. Some clones are missing; in checked studies, unresolved V genes explain under half, and the rest has no known cause. V, J and clone size are taken as reported in that table, and D and trimming were inferred from the DNA itself. The table for this sample lists 100,000 to 150,000 clones; more than 60% of them were counted only once. The top ten constitute approximately 2% of the sample.

Sequenced sample: PBMCs. The rearranged segments are TRBV28 and TRBJ2-7; there is no confident call for the D gene. This receptor was taken from a woman between 40 and 50 years old in good health and CMV-seropositive. The base sequence is TGTGCCAGCAGCCCACAGTGGGCCTCCTACGAGCAGTACTTC. This translates into CASSPQWASYEQYF.